This record covers a single T cell receptor beta chain. This clone's antigen is unknown. Per-nucleotide qualities are absent, and no much larger clonotype sits a single base away. From the cysteine through the phenylalanine, the CDR3 covers 15 amino acids. The CDR3 DNA has 45 bases and is translated from base 1. CDR1 and CDR2 (MGHRA, YSYEKL) derive from the germline V gene. Ends trimmed: V by 3 bases, J by 4 bases; bases unmatched to a gene: 3. The sample originates from a study of T cell responses to AZD1222 COVID-19 vaccine (dated by TCRdb to 2020 to 2022). For the study in its entirety: TCR sequencing was performed for about 250 trial participants, of whom about 200 were given two doses of AZD1222 and approximately 25 were given two doses of MenACWY control vaccine. Trial participants were enrolled by age into subgroups of 18-55, 56-69 and 70-plus years, and roughly 160, 29 and 62 TCR-sequenced participants, respectively, were included in these subgroups. Study-level results and caveats: Nearly half of unique spike-specific TCRs reportedly recognized epitopes outside regions mutated in the B.1.351 and B.1.1.7 variants. Most participants were white British and females outnumbered males, and the authors suggested that clonal diversity may have been underestimated. After two AZD1222 doses, both the breadth and the depth of spike-specific TCRs were significantly higher than at day 0 and than in MenACWY recipients. Only a handful of AZD1222 recipients were SARS-CoV-2 seropositive at baseline, limiting conclusions about previously exposed vaccinees. Because no day 14 peak-response samples were available, repertoires were characterized only after the peak T cell response. The 56-69-year group was small, and its depth increase did not reach significance, likely because of low power. The vaccine-associated CD4 TCRs covered the entire spike protein, and the dominant responses fell in regions 160-218 and 743-854.

The time point label, read with the paper, signifies: about 28 days (+/-7) after the second vaccine dose. AZD1222 recipients given second doses at about 4 weeks or at about 12 weeks were pooled, since spike-specific TCR depth and breadth were not found to differ between the two schedules. Vaccinee samples came from UK trials COV001 and COV002, including a single-blind randomized controlled phase 2/3 trial of AZD1222 (ChAdOx1 nCoV-19) in healthy adults. For TCRbeta chain sequencing, PBMC samples from trial participants were taken at day 0 and at day 28 after the second dose. The CDR3 regions of human TCRbeta chains were analyzed by immunosequencing. The authors' analysis ran thus. TCRs in the repertoires were matched against a reference library of SARS-CoV-2-specific TCRs that had been generated with the MIRA antigen-specificity platform. Breadth was defined as the fraction of unique TCRs that were SARS-CoV-2-associated. Depth was defined as the fraction of total T cells that were SARS-CoV-2-associated. Using the MIRA data, each spike-specific TCR was assigned both to the spike region to which the TCR was reactive and to a CD4 or CD8 class. Log10-transformed breadth and depth values were compared by one-way ANOVA with Sidak's multiple comparisons tests. TCRdb mirrors the immuneACCESS table, restricted to in-frame sequences. Some clones are absent from its copies; in checked studies, under half trace to an unresolved V gene, and the reason for the others is unknown. The V and J calls and clone size were taken over from that table, and D and trimming were inferred from the DNA. Present in this sample are under 150,000 clones, around 91% of which were seen just once. The leading ten clones occupy approximately 9% of the sample.

Sequenced material: peripheral blood, taken 28 days after the second AZD1222 dose. The sequence links TRBV4-1 to TRBJ1-3, with 10 bases aligning to TRBD1. This TCR was recovered from an adult who received the AZD1222 COVID-19 vaccine. The CDR3 corresponds to CASSHGQGVGNTIYF. The nucleotide sequence reads TGCGCCAGCAGCCACGGACAGGGGGTCGGAAACACCATATATTTT.